Each of the 32 T cell receptor beta chains below was sequenced from the same sample in a study of blood T cell repertoires in COVID-19. Sequencing was performed with immunoSEQ multiplex PCR; in TCRdb, only in-frame clones are kept and a portion is missing. Altogether 110,000 or so clones are present, about 83% being singletons, with the ten largest covering approximately 4.1%. The sequenced material came from peripheral blood. The receptors shown here come from a woman in her 70s with acute or convalescent COVID-19.

The chain has TRBV10-3 and TRBJ2-1; the D gene is possibly TRBD1 (6 bases). The V gene lost 2 bases and the J gene lost 0 bases, with 11 bases spanning the gap. The CDR3 spans 16 residues. The germline gives CDR1 ENHRY, CDR2 SYGVKD. The CDR3 is CAISERGYSSYNEQFF. In nucleotides, the CDR3 is TGTGCCATCAGTGAGAGGGGGTACAGCTCCTACAATGAGCAGTTCTTC.

V gene TRBV7-2 combines with J gene TRBJ2-2; TRBD1 is a possible D gene (6 bases). The V and J ends lost 5 bases and 5 bases respectively, with 15 bases between them. Germline-derived CDR1 and CDR2 are SGHTA and FQGNSA. The CDR3 length is 15 residues. CDR3: CASSEFSTGTGELFF. The CDR3 nucleotides read TGTGCCAGCAGCGAATTCTCAACAGGGACCGGGGAGCTGTTTTTT.

This clone has more than one count but fewer than ten. The rearrangement links TRBV7-8 to TRBJ2-1, with no clear D. Germline V lookup: CDR1 SGHVS, CDR2 FQNEAQ. V gave up 1 base and J gave up 0 bases, with 10 bases separating them. The CDR3 totals 16 residues. In DNA, the CDR3 is TGTGCCAGCAGCTTAGGGGCCCTATCCTCCTACAATGAGCAGTTCTTC. Translating gives CASSLGALSSYNEQFF.

The chain joins TRBV6-4 to TRBJ2-5, with 7 bases fitting TRBD2. Trimming at V came to 6 bases and at J to 0 bases, leaving 1 base not matched to a gene. The CDR3 is made up of 13 amino acids. CDR1 and CDR2 from the germline V gene are MRHNA and SNTAGT. The DNA for the CDR3 is TGTGCCAGCAGGGGGGGGTACCAAGAGACCCAGTACTTC. Encoded protein: CASRGGYQETQYF.

The chain is built from TRBV7-9 and TRBJ2-1, with 15 bases identical to TRBD2. Trimming removed 5 bases from V and 8 bases from J; junction bases left unmatched: 10. Germline CDR1 SEHNR, CDR2 FQNEAQ (reference sequence). The CDR3 consists of 17 residues. The CDR3 region has the DNA TGTGCCAGCAGCCCCGGGACTAGCGGGGGGTCCCGGGATGAGCAGTTCTTC. This sequence encodes CASSPGTSGGSRDEQFF.

The V and J genes are TRBV6-5 and TRBJ2-1; 8 nucleotides match TRBD2. Germline values: CDR1 MNHEY, CDR2 SVGAGI. V was clipped by 0 bases and J by 9 bases; unmatched bases: 4. The CDR3 contains 14 residues. CDR3 in DNA: TGTGCCAGCAGTTACTCCGGGGGGGCCGGTGAGCAGTTCTTC. It specifies CASSYSGGAGEQFF.

The chain combines TRBV2 with TRBJ1-5; 10 bases are a match to TRBD1. CDR3 length: 15 amino acids. Per germline, CDR1 SNHLY and CDR2 FYNNEI. The ends lost 6 bases at V and 7 bases at J; junction bases unmatched: 9. CDR3 in amino acids: CASRSTGGEGQPQHF. In nucleotides, the CDR3 is TGTGCCAGCAGATCGACAGGGGGCGAAGGACAGCCCCAGCATTTT. Supplemented by reference TRBV2 and TRBJ1-5, the full variable domain reads EPEVTQTPSHQVTQMGQEVILRCVPISNHLYFYWYRQILGQKVEFLVSFYNNEISEKSEIFDDQFSVERPDGSNFTLKIRSTKLEDSAMYFCASRSTGGEGQPQHFGDGTRLSIL.

Only one count was recorded for this clone. The CDR3 DNA is TGTGCCAGCAGGGACGACACTAGTCGGGGGAGCTCTGGGGCCAACGTCCTGACTTTC. Amino acids: CASRDDTSRGSSGANVLTF. This sequence joins TRBV27 and TRBJ2-6, with a possible D match to TRBD2 (6 bases). The CDR3 covers 19 residues. V was shortened by 6 bases and J by 0 bases, with 21 bases between the two germline ends. Per the germline V gene, CDR1 is MNHEY and CDR2 is SMNVEV (reference sequence). The complete variable domain, with remaining parts taken from reference TRBV27 and TRBJ2-6, reads EAQVTQNPRYLITVTGKKLTVTCSQNMNHEYMSWYRQDPGLGLRQIYYSMNVEVTDKGDVPEGYKVSRKEKRNFPLILESPSPNQTSLYFCASRDDTSRGSSGANVLTFGAGSRLTVL.

The chain has TRBV15 and TRBJ2-3, with 7 bases matching TRBD1. Trimming removed 3 bases from V and 6 bases from J; junction bases left unmatched: 12. Germline V gives CDR1 LNHNV, CDR2 YYDKDF (reference sequence). CDR3 size: 16 residues. This CDR3 reads CATSSRLTGPSDTQYF. CDR3 nucleotides: TGTGCCACCAGCAGCCGTTTGACAGGGCCCAGTGATACGCAGTATTTT.

With regard to this clone: Other nucleotide sequences in the sample specify the same CDR3. The J gene is TRBJ1-1, the V gene TRBV6-1, with D unclear. Trimming removed 2 bases at V and 8 bases at J, with 15 bases between. The V gene's germline CDR1 is MNHNS and CDR2 SASEGT. The length of the CDR3 is 14 residues. The CDR3 loop is CASSEPVTGLEAFF. For the CDR3, the DNA is TGTGCCAGCAGTGAACCGGTTACGGGTCTGGAAGCTTTCTTT.

The chain joins TRBV7-9 to TRBJ1-1, with 7 bases lining up with TRBD1. V shed 5 bases and J 1 base; nucleotides not matched to a gene: 4. Germline V gives CDR1 SEHNR, CDR2 FQNEAQ (reference sequence). The CDR3 is 14 amino acids. CDR3 sequence reads: CASSLGQPNTEAFF. DNA of the CDR3: TGTGCCAGCAGCCTGGGACAGCCGAACACTGAAGCTTTCTTT.

V and J are TRBV27 and TRBJ1-3; no firm D call. Germline CDR1 reads MNHEY; CDR2 reads SMNVEV (reference sequence). The CDR3 loop spans 15 amino acids. Trimming removed 3 bases at V and 2 bases at J, with 11 bases between. DNA for the CDR3: TGTGCCAGCAGTTTCCGAGGGTTAGCTGGAAACACCATATATTTT. It yields the protein CASSFRGLAGNTIYF.

The chain employs TRBV29-1 and TRBJ2-2; maybe TRBD2 (5 bases). V was pared by 1 base and J by 4 bases, with 13 bases between. The CDR3 is 15 amino acids. Germline CDR1 and CDR2: SQVTM and ANQGSEA. This CDR3 reads CSVEAPGWGTGELFF. The CDR3 coding sequence is TGCAGCGTTGAAGCTCCGGGGTGGGGCACCGGGGAGCTGTTTTTT.

The table lists this clone with a count of one. This CDR3 reads CAISDMRAGYTF. In DNA form, the CDR3 reads TGTGCCATCAGTGATATGAGGGCTGGCTACACCTTC. The genes are TRBV10-3 and TRBJ1-2; no clear D. The CDR3 has 12 residues. Trimming stripped 3 bases from V and 7 bases from J, with 9 bases between. From germline, CDR1 is ENHRY and CDR2 SYGVKD.

Here the CDR3 reads CASSLEGTGGQPQHF. Written as DNA, the CDR3 is TGTGCCAGCAGCTTGGAGGGGACAGGGGGTCAGCCCCAGCATTTT. The chain is built from TRBV5-5 and TRBJ1-5, with TRBD1 identical over 11 bases. Germline V gene data show CDR1 as SGHKS and CDR2 as YYEKEE (reference sequence). CDR3 length equals 15 residues. Germline trimming cut 0 bases from V and 6 bases from J; bases unmatched to any gene: 2.

The chain employs TRBV5-6 and TRBJ1-3; 9 bases match TRBD1. CDR1 SGHDT and CDR2 YYEEEE come from the germline V gene. The V gene end was trimmed by 3 bases and the J gene end by 1 base; junction bases not matched to a gene: 2. The CDR3 covers 15 residues. CDR3 sequence (DNA): TGTGCCAGCAGCTGGGGGACAGGGTCTGGAAACACCATATATTTT. This translates into CASSWGTGSGNTIYF. The variable domain in full, with the rest retrieved from reference TRBV5-6 and TRBJ1-3, is DAGVTQSPTHLIKTRGQQVTLRCSPKSGHDTVSWYQQALGQGPQFIFQYYEEEERQRGNFPDRFSGHQFPNYSSELNVNALLLGDSALYLCASSWGTGSGNTIYFGEGSWLTVV.

The chain recombines TRBV10-1 with TRBJ2-3; TRBD2 aligns across 8 bases. The J segment lost 3 bases and the V segment lost 8 bases, leaving 7 bases of the junction unmatched. CDR1 and CDR2 (germline): WNHNN, SYGVQD (reference sequence). The CDR3 contains 14 residues. CDR3 residues: CASSNREGTDTQYF. CDR3 in DNA: TGCGCCAGCTCGAACCGGGAGGGAACAGATACGCAGTATTTT.

Remarks on this clone: Compared with germline, one end of the junction differs, possibly owing to a read error. V usage is TRBV3-1 (or the pseudogene TRBV3-2) and J usage is TRBJ1-2; TRBD1 matches 10 bases. There are 14 residues in the CDR3. Germline V gene lookup returns CDR1 LGHDT and CDR2 YNNKEL (reference sequence). In nucleotides, the CDR3 is TGTGCCAGCAGCCAACCCACGACGACAGGGGGCGCAGCCTTC. Translating gives CASSQPTTTGGAAF.

The chain recombines TRBV27 with TRBJ2-3; D unresolved. The germline CDR1 and CDR2 sequences are MNHEY and SMNVEV (reference sequence). This CDR3 has 12 residues. Between the trimmed V and J ends, which lost 4 bases and 1 base, there was a span of 3 bases. CDR3 loop: CASSSGTDTQYF. The CDR3 DNA reads as TGTGCCAGCAGTTCCGGCACAGATACGCAGTATTTT.

The V gene is TRBV28, the J gene TRBJ1-3; D is perhaps TRBD1 (5 bases). The germline gives CDR1 MDHEN, CDR2 SYDVKM. V lost 3 bases to trimming and J lost 0 bases, with 12 bases between them. The CDR3 covers 16 residues. The CDR3 spells CASSFGGGGSGNTIYF. The CDR3 coding sequence is TGTGCCAGCAGTTTCGGTGGGGGGGGCTCTGGAAACACCATATATTTT.

DNA for the CDR3: TGCGCCAGCAGCCAAGACCTCACCGGGGAGCTGTTTTTT. As protein: CASSQDLTGELFF. The gene calls are TRBV4-3 and TRBJ2-2, with D unclear. Germline V CDR1 and CDR2: LGHNA, YSLEER. This CDR3 is 13 amino acids long. Trimming took off 0 bases at V and 4 bases at J, with 3 bases between the two ends.

This clone showed up just a few times. The chain joins TRBV10-3 to TRBJ1-2; D may be TRBD1 (5 bases). The CDR3 is 13 residues long. CDR1 and CDR2 from the germline V gene are ENHRY and SYGVKD. V gave up 7 bases and J gave up 5 bases, with 14 bases separating them. The chain's CDR3 is CAITHGGLYGYTF. CDR3 nucleotides: TGTGCCATCACACACGGGGGACTTTATGGCTACACCTTC.

V usage is TRBV4-1 and J usage is TRBJ1-4; D is ambiguous. This CDR3 region has 12 residues. Germline V gene lookup returns CDR1 MGHRA and CDR2 YSYEKL. The V end was cut by 5 bases, the J end by 6 bases, with 7 bases between. The CDR3 nucleotides are TGCGCCAGCAGCGAGGGATATGAAAAACTGTTTTTT. The encoded protein is CASSEGYEKLFF.

V usage is TRBV14 and J usage is TRBJ1-6, with D possibly being TRBD1 (6 bases). Trimming took 0 bases from V and 9 from J, leaving 9 bases between them. CDR1 is SGHDN and CDR2 is FVKESK in the germline V gene. The length of the CDR3 is 14 residues. In DNA form, the CDR3 reads TGTGCCAGCAGCCAAGAGTCCAGGGGTTCACCCCTCCACTTT. This gives the protein CASSQESRGSPLHF. The full variable domain, in which reference TRBV14 and TRBJ1-6 provide the parts outside the CDR3, is EAGVTQFPSHSVIEKGQTVTLRCDPISGHDNLYWYRRVMGKEIKFLLHFVKESKQDESGMPNNRFLAERTGGTYSTLKVQPAELEDSGVYFCASSQESRGSPLHFGNGTRLTVT.

The chain recombines TRBV25-1 with TRBJ2-5, with a weak D call TRBD1 (5 bases). With 4 bases removed from V and 1 base from J, the gap between germline ends came to 13 bases. CDR1 is MGHDK, CDR2 SYGVNS, per germline. The CDR3 is 15 amino acids. The CDR3 reads CASSVTRQFQETQYF. CDR3 bases: TGTGCCAGCAGTGTTACAAGACAGTTCCAAGAGACCCAGTACTTC.

The J gene is TRBJ2-1, the V gene TRBV9; D perhaps matches TRBD1 (6 bases). CDR3 length: 14 residues. Trimming shortened V by 1 base and J by 8 bases, and 13 bases separated the two germline ends. Germline assignment: CDR1 SGDLS and CDR2 YYNGEE. The CDR3 region has the DNA TGTGCCAGCAGCGTATCCGTGGGGGCCGATGAGCAGTTCTTC. Protein product: CASSVSVGADEQFF.

This chain joins TRBV3-1 (or the pseudogene TRBV3-2) and TRBJ1-4; the D is unclear. The CDR3 has 16 amino acids. Trimming left V 0 bases short and J 14 bases short, with 22 bases between. The germline V gene has CDR1 LGHDT and CDR2 YNNKEL (reference sequence). This chain's CDR3 is CASSQELSAWRFGLFF. CDR3 sequence (DNA): TGTGCCAGCAGCCAAGAATTGTCGGCGTGGAGGTTTGGGCTGTTTTTT.

This clone was observed a handful of times. The CDR3 DNA follows: TGTGCCAGCAGTTGGGGGACAGGGAAAGGCTACACCTTC. Translation gives CASSWGTGKGYTF. This chain joins TRBV28 and TRBJ1-2, with 9 nucleotides matching TRBD1. Losses at the gene ends were 4 bases for V and 8 bases for J; bases not matched to a gene: 5. The CDR3 is made up of 13 amino acids. Germline V gives CDR1 MDHEN, CDR2 SYDVKM.

The chain is built from TRBV28 and TRBJ1-4, with TRBD1 identical over 7 bases. Germline values: CDR1 MDHEN, CDR2 SYDVKM. There are 15 residues in the CDR3. V gave up 5 bases and J gave up 8 bases; unmatched junction bases: 11. CDR3: CASSDAGGISEKLFF. CDR3 coding DNA: TGTGCCAGCAGTGACGCAGGGGGGATAAGCGAAAAACTGTTTTTT.

V gene TRBV28 combines with J gene TRBJ2-3; TRBD2 aligns across 11 bases. Germline loops: CDR1 MDHEN, CDR2 SYDVKM. After removal of 7 bases from V and 3 bases from J, the junction contained 12 bases not matched to a gene. The CDR3 is made up of 17 amino acids. CDR3 loop: CASTLLAGGPGTDTQYF. The CDR3 DNA reads TGTGCCAGCACCCTATTAGCGGGAGGGCCTGGGACAGATACGCAGTATTTT.

The gene calls are TRBV28 and TRBJ1-2; D gene ambiguous. The CDR3 is made up of 12 amino acids. Germline V gene sequence: CDR1 MDHEN, CDR2 SYDVKM. The V and J ends lost 4 bases and 4 bases respectively, with 7 bases between them. The chain's CDR3 is CASSSYAYGYTF. The CDR3 bases are TGTGCCAGCAGTTCCTATGCCTATGGCTACACCTTC.

This rearrangement joins TRBV28 to TRBJ2-2, with 9 bases lining up with TRBD1. V lost 8 bases to trimming and J lost 3 bases; unmatched junction nucleotides: 4. Per the germline V gene, CDR1 is MDHEN and CDR2 is SYDVKM. The CDR3 is 14 amino acids. The CDR3 bases are TGTGCCAGCGAAACAGGGGGCTACACCGGGGAGCTGTTTTTT. Amino acids: CASETGGYTGELFF.